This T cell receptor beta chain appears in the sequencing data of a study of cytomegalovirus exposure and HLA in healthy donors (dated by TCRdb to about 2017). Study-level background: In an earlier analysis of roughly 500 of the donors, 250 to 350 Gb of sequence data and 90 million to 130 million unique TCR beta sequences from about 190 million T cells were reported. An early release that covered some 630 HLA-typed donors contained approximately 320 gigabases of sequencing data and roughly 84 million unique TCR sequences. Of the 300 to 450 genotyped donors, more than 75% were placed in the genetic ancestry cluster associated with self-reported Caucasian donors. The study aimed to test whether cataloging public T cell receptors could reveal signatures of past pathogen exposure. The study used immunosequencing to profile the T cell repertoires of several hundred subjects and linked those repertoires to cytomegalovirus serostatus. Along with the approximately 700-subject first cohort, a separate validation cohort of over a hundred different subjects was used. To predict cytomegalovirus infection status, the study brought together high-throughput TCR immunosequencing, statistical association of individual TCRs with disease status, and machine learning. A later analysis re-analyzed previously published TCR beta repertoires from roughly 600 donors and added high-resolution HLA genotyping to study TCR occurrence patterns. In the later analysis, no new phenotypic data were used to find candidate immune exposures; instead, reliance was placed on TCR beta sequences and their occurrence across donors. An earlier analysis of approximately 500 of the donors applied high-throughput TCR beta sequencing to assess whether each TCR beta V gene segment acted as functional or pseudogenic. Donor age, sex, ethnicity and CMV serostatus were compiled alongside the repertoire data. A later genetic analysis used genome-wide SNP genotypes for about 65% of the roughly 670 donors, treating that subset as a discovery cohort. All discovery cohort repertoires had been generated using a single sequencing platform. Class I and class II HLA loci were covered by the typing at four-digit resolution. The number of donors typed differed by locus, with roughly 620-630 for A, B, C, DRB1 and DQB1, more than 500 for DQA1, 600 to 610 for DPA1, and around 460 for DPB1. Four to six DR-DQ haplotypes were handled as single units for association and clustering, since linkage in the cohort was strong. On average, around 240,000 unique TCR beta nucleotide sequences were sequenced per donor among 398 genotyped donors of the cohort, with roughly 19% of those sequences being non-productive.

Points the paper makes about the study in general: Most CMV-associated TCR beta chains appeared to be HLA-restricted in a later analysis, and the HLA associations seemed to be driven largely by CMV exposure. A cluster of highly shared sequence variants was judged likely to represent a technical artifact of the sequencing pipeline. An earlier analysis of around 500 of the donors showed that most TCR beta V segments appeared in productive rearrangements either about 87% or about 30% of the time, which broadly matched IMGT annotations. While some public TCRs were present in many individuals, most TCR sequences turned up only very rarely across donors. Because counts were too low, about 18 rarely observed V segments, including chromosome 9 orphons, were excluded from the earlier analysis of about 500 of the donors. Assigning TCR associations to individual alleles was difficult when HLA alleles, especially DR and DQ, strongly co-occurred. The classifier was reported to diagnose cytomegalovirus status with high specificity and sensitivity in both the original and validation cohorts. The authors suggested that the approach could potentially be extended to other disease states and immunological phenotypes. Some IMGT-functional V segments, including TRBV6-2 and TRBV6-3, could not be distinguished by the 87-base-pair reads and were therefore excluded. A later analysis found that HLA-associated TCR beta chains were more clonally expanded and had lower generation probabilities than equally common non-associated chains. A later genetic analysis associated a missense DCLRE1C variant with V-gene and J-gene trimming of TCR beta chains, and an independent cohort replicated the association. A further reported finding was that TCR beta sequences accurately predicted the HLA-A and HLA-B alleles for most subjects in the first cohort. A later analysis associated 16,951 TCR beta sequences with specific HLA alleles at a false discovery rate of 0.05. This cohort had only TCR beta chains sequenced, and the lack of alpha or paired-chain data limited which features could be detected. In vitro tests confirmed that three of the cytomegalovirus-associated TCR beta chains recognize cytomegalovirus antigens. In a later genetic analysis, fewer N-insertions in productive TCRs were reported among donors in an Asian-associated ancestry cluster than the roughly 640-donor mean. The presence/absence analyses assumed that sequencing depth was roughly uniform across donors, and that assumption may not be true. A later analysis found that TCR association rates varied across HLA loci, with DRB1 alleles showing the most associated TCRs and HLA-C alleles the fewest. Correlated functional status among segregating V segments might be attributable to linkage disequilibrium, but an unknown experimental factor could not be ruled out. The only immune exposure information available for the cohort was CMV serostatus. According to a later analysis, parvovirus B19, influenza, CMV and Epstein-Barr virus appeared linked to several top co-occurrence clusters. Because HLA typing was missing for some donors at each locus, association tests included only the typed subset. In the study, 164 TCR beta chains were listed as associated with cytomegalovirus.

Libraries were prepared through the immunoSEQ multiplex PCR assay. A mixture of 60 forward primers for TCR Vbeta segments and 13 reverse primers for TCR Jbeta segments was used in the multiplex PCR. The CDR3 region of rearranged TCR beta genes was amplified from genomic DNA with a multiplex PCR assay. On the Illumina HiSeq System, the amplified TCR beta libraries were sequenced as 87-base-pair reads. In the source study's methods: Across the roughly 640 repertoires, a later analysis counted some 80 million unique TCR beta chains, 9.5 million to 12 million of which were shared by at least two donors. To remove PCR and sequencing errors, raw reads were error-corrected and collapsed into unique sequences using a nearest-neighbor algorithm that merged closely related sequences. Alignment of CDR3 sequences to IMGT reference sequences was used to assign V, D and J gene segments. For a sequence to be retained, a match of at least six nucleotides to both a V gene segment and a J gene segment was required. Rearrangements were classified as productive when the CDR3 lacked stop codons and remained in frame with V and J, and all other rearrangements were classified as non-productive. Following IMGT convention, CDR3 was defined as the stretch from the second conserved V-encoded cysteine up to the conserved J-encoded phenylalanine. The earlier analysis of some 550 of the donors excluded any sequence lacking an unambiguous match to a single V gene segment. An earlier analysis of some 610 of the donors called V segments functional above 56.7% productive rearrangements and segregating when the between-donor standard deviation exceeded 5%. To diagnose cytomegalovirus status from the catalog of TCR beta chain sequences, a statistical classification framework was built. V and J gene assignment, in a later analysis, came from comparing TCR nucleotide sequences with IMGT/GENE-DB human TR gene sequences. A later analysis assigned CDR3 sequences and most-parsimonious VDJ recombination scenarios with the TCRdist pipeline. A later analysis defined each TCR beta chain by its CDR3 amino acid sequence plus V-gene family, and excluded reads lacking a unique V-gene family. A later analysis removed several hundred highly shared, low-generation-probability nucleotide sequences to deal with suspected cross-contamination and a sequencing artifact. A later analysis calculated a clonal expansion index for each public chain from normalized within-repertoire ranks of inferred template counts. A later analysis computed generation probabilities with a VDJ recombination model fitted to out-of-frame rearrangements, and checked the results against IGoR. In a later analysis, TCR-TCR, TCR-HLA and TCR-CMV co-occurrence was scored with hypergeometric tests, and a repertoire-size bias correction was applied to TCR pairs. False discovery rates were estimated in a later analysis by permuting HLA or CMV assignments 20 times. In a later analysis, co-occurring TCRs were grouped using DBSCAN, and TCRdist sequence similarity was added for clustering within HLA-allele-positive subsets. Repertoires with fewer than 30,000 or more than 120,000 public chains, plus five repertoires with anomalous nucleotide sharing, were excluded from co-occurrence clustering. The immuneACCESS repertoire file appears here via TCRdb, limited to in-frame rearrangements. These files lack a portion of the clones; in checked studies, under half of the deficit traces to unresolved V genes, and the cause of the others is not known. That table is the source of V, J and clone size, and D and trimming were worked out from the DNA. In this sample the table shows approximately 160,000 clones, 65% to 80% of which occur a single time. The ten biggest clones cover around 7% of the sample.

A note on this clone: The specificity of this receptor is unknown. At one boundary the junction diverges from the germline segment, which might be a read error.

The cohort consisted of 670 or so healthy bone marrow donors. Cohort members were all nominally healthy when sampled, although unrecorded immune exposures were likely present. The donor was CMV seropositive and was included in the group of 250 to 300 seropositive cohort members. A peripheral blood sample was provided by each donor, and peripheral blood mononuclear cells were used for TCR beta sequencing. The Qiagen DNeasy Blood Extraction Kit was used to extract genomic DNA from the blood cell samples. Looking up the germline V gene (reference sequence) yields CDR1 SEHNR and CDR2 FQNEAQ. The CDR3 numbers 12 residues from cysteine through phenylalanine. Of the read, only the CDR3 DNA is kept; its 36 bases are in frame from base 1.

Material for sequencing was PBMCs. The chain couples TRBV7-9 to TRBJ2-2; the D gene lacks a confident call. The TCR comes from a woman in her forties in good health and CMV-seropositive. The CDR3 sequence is CSSSSYTGELFF. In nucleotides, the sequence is TGTTCCAGCAGCTCCTACACCGGGGAGCTGTTTTTT.